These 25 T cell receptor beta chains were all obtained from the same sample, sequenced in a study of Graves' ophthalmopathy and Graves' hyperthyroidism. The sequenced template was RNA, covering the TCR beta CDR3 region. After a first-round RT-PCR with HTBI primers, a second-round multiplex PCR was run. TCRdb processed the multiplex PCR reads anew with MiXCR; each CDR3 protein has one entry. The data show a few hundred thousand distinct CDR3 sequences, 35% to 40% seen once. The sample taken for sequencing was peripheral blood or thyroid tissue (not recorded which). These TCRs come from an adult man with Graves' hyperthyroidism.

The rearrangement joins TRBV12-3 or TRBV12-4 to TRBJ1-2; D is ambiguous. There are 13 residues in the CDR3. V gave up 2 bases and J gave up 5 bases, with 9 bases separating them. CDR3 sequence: CASSLPARYGYTF. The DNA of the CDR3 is TGTGCCAGCAGTTTACCCGCGCGATATGGCTACACCTTC.

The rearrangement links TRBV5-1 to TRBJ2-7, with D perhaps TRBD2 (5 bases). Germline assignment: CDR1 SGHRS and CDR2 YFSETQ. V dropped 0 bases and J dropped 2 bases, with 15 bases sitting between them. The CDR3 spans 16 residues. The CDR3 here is CASSLESGVGTYEQYF. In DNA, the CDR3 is TGCGCCAGCAGCTTGGAATCCGGAGTCGGGACCTACGAGCAGTACTTC.

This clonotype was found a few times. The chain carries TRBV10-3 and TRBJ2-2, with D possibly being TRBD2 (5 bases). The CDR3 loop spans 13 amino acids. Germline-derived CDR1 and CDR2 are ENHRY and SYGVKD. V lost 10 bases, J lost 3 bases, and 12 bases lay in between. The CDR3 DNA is TGTGCCAAGAGGGATTCGGACACCGGGGAGCTGTTTTTT. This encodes CAKRDSDTGELFF.

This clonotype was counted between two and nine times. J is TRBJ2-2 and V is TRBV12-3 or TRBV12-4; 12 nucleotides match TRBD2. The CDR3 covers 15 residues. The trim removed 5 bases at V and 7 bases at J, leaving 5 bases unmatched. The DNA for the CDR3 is TGTGCCAGCAGTCTACTAGCGGGAGGAGGCGGGGAGCTGTTTTTT. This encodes CASSLLAGGGGELFF.

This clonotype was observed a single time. The CDR3 bases are TGCAGCGTTGTTGGGGGACATGTCACATATGGCTACACCTTC. Protein product: CSVVGGHVTYGYTF. The chain employs TRBV29-1 and TRBJ1-2; TRBD1 is a possible D gene (6 bases). The length of the CDR3 is 14 residues. V lost 4 bases and J lost 5, with 17 bases in between. Germline CDR1 SQVTM, CDR2 ANQGSEA.

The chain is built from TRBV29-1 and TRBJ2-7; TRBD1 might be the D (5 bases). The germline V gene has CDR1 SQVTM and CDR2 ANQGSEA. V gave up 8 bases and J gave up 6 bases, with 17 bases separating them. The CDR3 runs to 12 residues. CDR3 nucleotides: TGCAGCCAAGTGGGCAGGGCTAGCGAGCAGTACTTC. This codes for CSQVGRASEQYF.

CDR3 bases: TGTGCCAGCTCCGAGGGGGGGACTGCGCTATACGAGCAGTACTTC. Its protein is CASSEGGTALYEQYF. V is TRBV6-5 and J is TRBJ2-7, with TRBD2 as a possible D gene (7 bases). CDR3 length equals 15 residues. CDR1 is MNHEY, CDR2 SVGAGI, per germline. V lost 8 bases, J lost 4 bases, and 21 bases lay in between.

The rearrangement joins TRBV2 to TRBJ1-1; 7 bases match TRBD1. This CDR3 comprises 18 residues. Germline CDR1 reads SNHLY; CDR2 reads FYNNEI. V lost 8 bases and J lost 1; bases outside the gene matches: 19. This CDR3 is CASRATGIGFSKNTEAFF. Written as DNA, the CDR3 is TGTGCCAGCCGAGCGACAGGGATCGGATTTAGTAAGAACACTGAAGCTTTCTTT.

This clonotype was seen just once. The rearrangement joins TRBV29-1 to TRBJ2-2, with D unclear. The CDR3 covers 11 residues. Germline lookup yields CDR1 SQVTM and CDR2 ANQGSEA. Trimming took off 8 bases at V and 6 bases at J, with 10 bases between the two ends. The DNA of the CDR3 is TGCAGCAGCGTGGACGCCGGGGAGCTGTTTTTT. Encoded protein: CSSVDAGELFF.

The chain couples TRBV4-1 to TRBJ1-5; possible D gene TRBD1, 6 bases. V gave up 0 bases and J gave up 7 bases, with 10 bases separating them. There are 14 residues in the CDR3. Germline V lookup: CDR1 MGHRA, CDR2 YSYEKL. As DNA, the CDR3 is TGCGCCAGCAGCCAAGAAGGGGGTCACCAGCCCCAGCATTTT. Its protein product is CASSQEGGHQPQHF.

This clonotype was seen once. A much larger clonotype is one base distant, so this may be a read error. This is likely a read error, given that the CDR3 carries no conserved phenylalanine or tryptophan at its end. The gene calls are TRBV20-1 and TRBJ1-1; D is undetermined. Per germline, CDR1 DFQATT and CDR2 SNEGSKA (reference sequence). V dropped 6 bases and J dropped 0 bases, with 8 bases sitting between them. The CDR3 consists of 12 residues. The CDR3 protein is CSAGPMNTEAFL. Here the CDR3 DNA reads TGCAGTGCCGGACCCATGAACACTGAAGCTTTCCTT.

The CDR3 DNA follows: TGTGCCGGGTTGCGGGAGGGCCCCACCGGGGAGCTGTTTTTT. It is translated as CAGLREGPTGELFF. V usage is TRBV6-5 and J usage is TRBJ2-2; TRBD2 agrees at 9 bases. The ends lost 11 bases at V and 4 bases at J; junction bases unmatched: 8. The V gene's germline CDR1 is MNHEY and CDR2 SVGAGI. CDR3 length: 14 amino acids.

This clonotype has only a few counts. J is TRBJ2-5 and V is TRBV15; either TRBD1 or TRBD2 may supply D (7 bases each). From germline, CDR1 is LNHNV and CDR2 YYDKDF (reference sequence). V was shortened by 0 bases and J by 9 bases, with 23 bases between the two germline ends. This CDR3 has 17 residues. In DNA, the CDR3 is TGTGCCACCAGCAGAGATGGCATGACAGGGAGGGTGGAGCCCCAGTACTTC. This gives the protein CATSRDGMTGRVEPQYF. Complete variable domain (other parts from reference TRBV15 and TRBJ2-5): DAMVIQNPRYQVTQFGKPVTLSCSQTLNHNVMYWYQQKSSQAPKLLFHYYDKDFNNEADTPDNFQSRRPNTSFCFLDIRSPGLGDTAMYLCATSRDGMTGRVEPQYFGPGTRLLVL.

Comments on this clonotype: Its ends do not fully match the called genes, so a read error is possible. CDR3 protein: CASSLAPSNRPQHF. The CDR3 DNA is TGTGCCAGCAGTTTAGCGCCCAGCAATCGGCCCCAGCATTTT. The chain carries TRBV12-3 or TRBV12-4 and TRBJ1-5; D call uncertain. The CDR3 has 14 amino acids.

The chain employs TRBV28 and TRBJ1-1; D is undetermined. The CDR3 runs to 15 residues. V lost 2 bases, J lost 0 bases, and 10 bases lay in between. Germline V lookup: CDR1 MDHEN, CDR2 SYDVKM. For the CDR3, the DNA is TGTGCCAGCAGTTTACCCTACGACATGAACACTGAAGCTTTCTTT. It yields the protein CASSLPYDMNTEAFF.

The CDR3 is CATSDRGQSIYTGELFF. The CDR3 DNA is TGTGCCACCAGTGACCGGGGACAGAGTATTTACACCGGGGAGCTGTTTTTT. The gene calls are TRBV24-1 and TRBJ2-2; 7 positions match TRBD1. J lost 3 bases, V lost 4 bases, and 10 bases had no gene match. There are 17 residues in the CDR3. Germline lookup yields CDR1 KGHDR and CDR2 SFDVKD.

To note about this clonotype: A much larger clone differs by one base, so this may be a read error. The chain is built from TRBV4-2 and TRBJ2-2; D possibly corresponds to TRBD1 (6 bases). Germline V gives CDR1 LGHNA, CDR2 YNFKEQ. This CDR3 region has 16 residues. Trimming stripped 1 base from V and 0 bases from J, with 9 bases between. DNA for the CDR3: TGTGCCAGCAGCCAAGGCAGGGGTTCGAACACCGGGGAGCTGTTTTTT. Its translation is CASSQGRGSNTGELFF.

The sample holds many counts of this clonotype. The DNA for the CDR3 is TGTGCCAGCAGTTGGGGCAGGGGGCAGGCTAACTATGGCTACACCTTC. Amino acids: CASSWGRGQANYGYTF. This sequence joins TRBV12-3 or TRBV12-4 and TRBJ1-2, with 8 bases matching TRBD1. V lost 4 bases to trimming and J lost 0 bases; unmatched junction nucleotides: 7. CDR3 length equals 16 residues.

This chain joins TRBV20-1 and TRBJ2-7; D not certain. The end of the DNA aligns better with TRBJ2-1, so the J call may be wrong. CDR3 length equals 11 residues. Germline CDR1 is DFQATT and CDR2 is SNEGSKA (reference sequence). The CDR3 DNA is TGCAGTGCTAGGTCTGACAATGAGCAGTTCTTC. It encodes CSARSDNEQFF.

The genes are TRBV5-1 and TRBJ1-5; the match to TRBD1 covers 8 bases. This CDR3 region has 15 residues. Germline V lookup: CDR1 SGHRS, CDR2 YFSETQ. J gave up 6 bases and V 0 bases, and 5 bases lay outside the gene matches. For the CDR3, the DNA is TGCGCCAGCAGCTTGGATGGACAGGGTACTCAGCCCCAGCATTTT. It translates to CASSLDGQGTQPQHF.

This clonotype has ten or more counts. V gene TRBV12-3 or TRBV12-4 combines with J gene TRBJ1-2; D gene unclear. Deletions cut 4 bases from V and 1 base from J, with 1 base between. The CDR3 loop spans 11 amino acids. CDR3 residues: CASSYNYGYTF. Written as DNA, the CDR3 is TGTGCCAGCAGTTATAACTATGGCTACACCTTC.

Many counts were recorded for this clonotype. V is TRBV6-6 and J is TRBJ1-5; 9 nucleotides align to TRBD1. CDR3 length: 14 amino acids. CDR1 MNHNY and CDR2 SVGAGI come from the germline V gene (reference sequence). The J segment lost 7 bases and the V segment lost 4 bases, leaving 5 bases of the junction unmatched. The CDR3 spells CASSSPDRGQPQHF. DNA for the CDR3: TGTGCCAGCAGTTCTCCGGACAGGGGACAGCCCCAGCATTTT.

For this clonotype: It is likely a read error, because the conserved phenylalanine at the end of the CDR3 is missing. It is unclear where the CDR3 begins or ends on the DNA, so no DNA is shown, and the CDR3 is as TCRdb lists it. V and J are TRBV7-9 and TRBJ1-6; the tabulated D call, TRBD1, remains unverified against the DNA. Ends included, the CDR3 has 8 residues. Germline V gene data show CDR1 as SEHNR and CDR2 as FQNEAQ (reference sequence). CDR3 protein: CASSPGPS.

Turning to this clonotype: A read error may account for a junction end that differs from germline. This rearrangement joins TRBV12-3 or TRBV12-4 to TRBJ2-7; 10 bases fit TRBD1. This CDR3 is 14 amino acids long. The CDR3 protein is CASSRTGGAYERYF. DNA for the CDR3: TGTGCCAGCAGTAGGACAGGGGGAGCCTACGAGCGGTACTTC.

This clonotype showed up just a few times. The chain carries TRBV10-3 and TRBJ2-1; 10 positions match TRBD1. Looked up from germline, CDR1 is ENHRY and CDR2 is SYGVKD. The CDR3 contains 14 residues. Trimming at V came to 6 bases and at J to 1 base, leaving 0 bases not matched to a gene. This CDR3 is CAIRGQGSYNEQFF. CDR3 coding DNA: TGTGCCATCAGGGGACAGGGGTCCTACAATGAGCAGTTCTTC.